This is a list of T cell receptor beta chains from one sample in a study of cytomegalovirus exposure and HLA in healthy donors. The data were produced by immunoSEQ multiplex PCR, yet TCRdb's version contains in-frame clones alone and is incomplete. Of some 160,000 clones in the sample, around 73% were seen once. Sequenced material: PBMCs. These receptors were collected from a male donor in good health and CMV-seronegative. Each CDR3 is given with its conserved first and last residue. A D gene is named only where the DNA matches it firmly. Size values are once, few and many counts, or a class for expanded clones, and some rows have none.

CDR3nt: TGTGCCAGCAGCGTCGAGGTGCCCCAGCATTTT
CDR3aa: CASSVEVPQHF
j_gene: TRBJ1-5
abundance: NA
v_gene: TRBV5-8
d_gene: NA

CDR3nt: TGCGCCAGCAGCTTGAGGGACAGGGGAGTTTTGGCCGGGGAGCTGTTTTTT
CDR3aa: CASSLRDRGVLAGELFF
j_gene: TRBJ2-2
abundance: NA
v_gene: TRBV5-1
d_gene: TRBD1

CDR3nt: TGTGCCAGCAACGACAGGGCTGAGCAGCCCCAGCATTTT
CDR3aa: CASNDRAEQPQHF
j_gene: TRBJ1-5
abundance: NA
v_gene: TRBV6-6
d_gene: TRBD1

CDR3nt: TGTGCCAGCAGCGCCGGAGGAGATCGGCAGCCCCAGCATTTT
CDR3aa: CASSAGGDRQPQHF
j_gene: TRBJ1-5
abundance: NA
v_gene: TRBV13
d_gene: NA

CDR3nt: TGTGCCAGCAGTGTATTAGCGGGGGGCTTAACAGATACGCAGTATTTT
CDR3aa: CASSVLAGGLTDTQYF
j_gene: TRBJ2-3
abundance: NA
v_gene: TRBV27
d_gene: TRBD2

CDR3nt: TGTGCCAGCAGCCCTGAAACAGGGGGCGTACGGTACACTGAAGCTTTCTTT
CDR3aa: CASSPETGGVRYTEAFF
j_gene: TRBJ1-1
abundance: NA
v_gene: TRBV7-6
d_gene: TRBD1

CDR3nt: TGTGCCAGCAGTGAACGCGGGCGGAACACTGAAGCTTTCTTT
CDR3aa: CASSERGRNTEAFF
j_gene: TRBJ1-1
abundance: NA
v_gene: TRBV6-1
d_gene: NA

CDR3nt: TGCGCCAGCAGCTTGGTGGTGGGAGGCGAGCAGTACTTC
CDR3aa: CASSLVVGGEQYF
j_gene: TRBJ2-7
abundance: NA
v_gene: TRBV5-1
d_gene: NA

CDR3nt: TGTGCCAGCAGCCAGTATGCGGGAGGGAGCAATCAGCCCCAGCATTTT
CDR3aa: CASSQYAGGSNQPQHF
j_gene: TRBJ1-5
abundance: NA
v_gene: TRBV4-2
d_gene: NA

CDR3nt: TGTGCCAGCAGTTTACGGCAGGCCTATGGCTACACCTTC
CDR3aa: CASSLRQAYGYTF
j_gene: TRBJ1-2
abundance: few
v_gene: TRBV27
d_gene: NA

CDR3nt: TGTGCCAGCAGTTTGTCAAGGGGGCCGAACACTGAAGCTTTCTTT
CDR3aa: CASSLSRGPNTEAFF
j_gene: TRBJ1-1
abundance: NA
v_gene: TRBV28
d_gene: TRBD1

CDR3nt: TGTGCCAGCTGGGGACTAGCGGGAGGCAATGAGCAGTTCTTC
CDR3aa: CASWGLAGGNEQFF
j_gene: TRBJ2-1
abundance: NA
v_gene: TRBV2
d_gene: TRBD2

CDR3nt: TGTGCCAGCAGCGTAGGCAATAGCGGGGGGTTCACAGATACGCAGTATTTT
CDR3aa: CASSVGNSGGFTDTQYF
j_gene: TRBJ2-3
abundance: NA
v_gene: TRBV9
d_gene: TRBD2

CDR3nt: TGCGCCAGCAGCCAAAGGGGGACAGAGTATAATTCACCCCTCCACTTT
CDR3aa: CASSQRGTEYNSPLHF
j_gene: TRBJ1-6
abundance: few
v_gene: TRBV4-3
d_gene: TRBD1

CDR3nt: TGTGCCAGCAGAAGACTCTTAAATGAGCAGTTCTTC
CDR3aa: CASRRLLNEQFF
j_gene: TRBJ2-1
abundance: few
v_gene: TRBV7-8
d_gene: NA

CDR3nt: TGTGCCAGCAGCCAGGGAAGCTCTGGAAACACCATATATTTT
CDR3aa: CASSQGSSGNTIYF
j_gene: TRBJ1-3
abundance: NA
v_gene: TRBV7-3
d_gene: NA

CDR3nt: TGTGCCAGTAGTATAACAGGGGGTATGCTCACCTACGAGCAGTACTTC
CDR3aa: CASSITGGMLTYEQYF
j_gene: TRBJ2-7
abundance: NA
v_gene: TRBV19
d_gene: TRBD1

CDR3nt: TGTGCCAGCGGGACACCGAGGGATGGGACCTACAATGAGCAGTTCTTC
CDR3aa: CASGTPRDGTYNEQFF
j_gene: TRBJ2-1
abundance: NA
v_gene: TRBV6-7
d_gene: NA

CDR3nt: TGTGCCAGCAGACTGGACAGGGGAACCTCCGAGCAGTACTTC
CDR3aa: CASRLDRGTSEQYF
j_gene: TRBJ2-7
abundance: NA
v_gene: TRBV2
d_gene: TRBD1

CDR3nt: TGTGCCTGGGCAGGACAGGGGATCGAGCAGTACTTC
CDR3aa: CAWAGQGIEQYF
j_gene: TRBJ2-7
abundance: NA
v_gene: TRBV30
d_gene: TRBD1

CDR3nt: TGTGCCAGCAGTTACTCGAGGCAGGGAGGGCTCAATGAGCAGTTCTTC
CDR3aa: CASSYSRQGGLNEQFF
j_gene: TRBJ2-1
abundance: NA
v_gene: TRBV6-5
d_gene: TRBD2

CDR3nt: TGCGCCAGCAGCCAGACAGCTAGCGGGACTCTGCTCTACGAGCAGTACTTC
CDR3aa: CASSQTASGTLLYEQYF
j_gene: TRBJ2-7
abundance: few
v_gene: TRBV4-3
d_gene: TRBD2

CDR3nt: TGTGCCAGCAGCTTGGGCGGGGGGCCCCGTGACGAGCAGTACTTC
CDR3aa: CASSLGGGPRDEQYF
j_gene: TRBJ2-7
abundance: NA
v_gene: TRBV5-6
d_gene: TRBD2

CDR3nt: TGTGCTAGCAGCCCCCTACTAGCTGGGACCCAGTACTTC
CDR3aa: CASSPLLAGTQYF
j_gene: TRBJ2-5
abundance: NA
v_gene: TRBV7-7
d_gene: NA

CDR3nt: TGTGCCAGCACGTACCAAGAGACCCAGTACTTC
CDR3aa: CASTYQETQYF
j_gene: TRBJ2-5
abundance: NA
v_gene: TRBV2
d_gene: NA

CDR3nt: TGTGCCAGTACCAAAGGGGTGTGGAACACTGAAGCTTTCTTT
CDR3aa: CASTKGVWNTEAFF
j_gene: TRBJ1-1
abundance: NA
v_gene: TRBV19
d_gene: NA